These 9 T cell receptor beta chains originate from one sample sequenced in a study of blood T cell repertoires in COVID-19. Only in-frame clones appear in the TCRdb table, and some are missing; sequencing was by immunoSEQ multiplex PCR. Among about 280,000 clones listed, around 89% were seen once. The sequenced sample was PBMCs or T cells enriched from blood (not recorded which). The source of these receptors is a woman in her 30s with acute COVID-19.

The chain couples TRBV28 to TRBJ2-7; TRBD2 matches 8 bases. Per the germline V gene, CDR1 is MDHEN and CDR2 is SYDVKM. V shed 1 base, J shed 4 bases, and the junction held 6 bases outside the gene matches. The CDR3 length is 15 residues. The CDR3 DNA is TGTGCCAGCAGTTTATCGGGAGGGGCTAAATACGAGCAGTACTTC. Translated, it gives CASSLSGGAKYEQYF. Variable domain in full (rest from reference TRBV28 and TRBJ2-7): DVKVTQSSRYLVKRTGEKVFLECVQDMDHENMFWYRQDPGLGLRLIYFSYDVKMKEKGDIPEGYSVSREKKERFSLILESASTNQTSMYLCASSLSGGAKYEQYFGPGTRLTVT.

The rearrangement joins TRBV28 to TRBJ2-7, with a weak D call TRBD2 (6 bases). CDR1 and CDR2 (germline): MDHEN, SYDVKM. CDR3 length equals 14 residues. V shed 4 bases and J shed 0 bases, with 10 bases lying between them. This CDR3 reads CASSSVADSYEQYF. In nucleotides, the CDR3 is TGTGCCAGCAGTTCAGTAGCGGACTCCTACGAGCAGTACTTC.

This clone came up a few times. The chain links TRBV27 to TRBJ1-2, with D perhaps TRBD1 (6 bases). CDR3 size: 14 residues. The germline V and J ends were trimmed by 8 bases and 2 bases, with 15 bases remaining between them. Germline V gene sequence: CDR1 MNHEY, CDR2 SMNVEV (reference sequence). CDR3 in amino acids: CASHSTGQNYGYTF. CDR3 DNA: TGTGCCAGCCATTCGACAGGCCAGAACTATGGCTACACCTTC.

V gene TRBV6-2 or TRBV6-3 combines with J gene TRBJ1-1, with 9 bases aligning to TRBD1. This CDR3 comprises 19 residues. Germline CDR1 MNHEY, CDR2 SVGEGT. After removal of 0 bases from V and 3 bases from J, the junction contained 14 bases not matched to a gene. Written as DNA, the CDR3 is TGTGCCAGCAGTTACTCGCGGCGAACAGGGGGCGTTTTCGACACTGAAGCTTTCTTT. Encoded protein: CASSYSRRTGGVFDTEAFF.

The genes are TRBV11-2 and TRBJ2-3, with D possibly being TRBD2 (6 bases). V was pared by 1 base and J by 2 bases, with 13 bases between. The CDR3 is 16 amino acids. Germline values: CDR1 SGHAT, CDR2 FQNNGV. The CDR3 here is CASSLVRSSDTDTQYF. As DNA, the CDR3 is TGTGCCAGCAGCTTAGTCCGTTCTAGCGACACAGATACGCAGTATTTT. Full variable domain (rest looked up from reference TRBV11-2 and TRBJ2-3): EAGVAQSPRYKIIEKRQSVAFWCNPISGHATLYWYQQILGQGPKLLIQFQNNGVVDDSQLPKDRFSAERLKGVDSTLKIQPAKLEDSAVYLCASSLVRSSDTDTQYFGPGTRLTVL.

V is TRBV7-6 and J is TRBJ1-1; TRBD1 is a possible D gene (6 bases). Germline loops: CDR1 SGHVS, CDR2 FNYEAQ. The germline V and J ends were trimmed by 5 bases and 0 bases, with 13 bases remaining between them. The CDR3 is 15 amino acids. The CDR3 coding sequence is TGTGCCAGCAGCCTAGAGGGACATTTGAACACTGAAGCTTTCTTT. It specifies CASSLEGHLNTEAFF.

In nucleotides, the CDR3 is TGCGCCAGCAGCTTGGCCCCCCAAGGAGTGAACACTGAAGCTTTCTTT. This translates into CASSLAPQGVNTEAFF. This sequence joins TRBV5-1 and TRBJ1-1; D is unresolved. Trimming took 0 bases from V and 0 from J, leaving 12 bases between them. Germline CDR1 SGHRS, CDR2 YFSETQ. This CDR3 region has 16 residues.

The rearrangement uses TRBV27 and TRBJ2-1, with 7 bases that match TRBD1. This CDR3 contains 12 residues. CDR1 is MNHEY, CDR2 SMNVEV, per germline (reference sequence). J lost 7 bases, V lost 4 bases, and 1 base had no gene match. CDR3 DNA: TGTGCCAGCAGTTCGACAGGGAATGAGCAGTTCTTC. Protein: CASSSTGNEQFF.

The rearrangement links TRBV6-2 or TRBV6-3 to TRBJ1-3, with a weak D call TRBD1 (6 bases). CDR3 length equals 16 residues. V lost 6 bases and J 4 bases, leaving 19 bases between the germline ends. Germline CDR1 and CDR2: MNHEY and SVGEGT. The CDR3 sequence is CASSLQSVGHGNTIYF. The CDR3 nucleotides read TGTGCCAGCAGCCTACAGTCCGTGGGACACGGAAACACCATATATTTT.